The present entry profiles one TCR beta chain with its context. The assay used deep level. Study processing details: ImmunoSEQ supplied junction-only sequences lacking quality scores, so filtering was different. Repertoires were generated with immunoSEQ multiplex PCR, while TCRdb's copy carries only in-frame clones and drops some. From that table come the V and J calls and clone size; the DNA was used to work out D and trimming. The sample includes 800,000 or so clones, 90% to 97% of them seen just once. These data are taken from a study of shared clonotypes between healthy human individuals. Germline V CDR1 and CDR2: SQVTM, ANQGSEA. Trimming at V came to 3 bases and at J to 0 bases, leaving 5 bases not matched to a gene. This CDR3 has 17 amino acids. As defined, naive CD8 cells were CD45RO-negative and positively selected for CCR7, with terminally differentiated effector memory CD45RA+ cells excluded. Healthy adults negative for HIV, lacking recent acute infections or vaccinations, served as donors.

The sequence came from a man in his thirties or forties in good health. The sample consisted of naive CD8+ T cells sorted from blood. The V gene is TRBV29-1, the J gene TRBJ2-1, with 13 nucleotides matching TRBD2. The CDR3 is CSVEGTSGMSSYNEQFF. The DNA for the CDR3 is TGCAGCGTTGAGGGGACTAGCGGGATGAGCTCCTACAATGAGCAGTTCTTC.